The rows below give T cell receptor beta chains drawn from one sample of a study of T-cell memory formation after mild COVID-19. TCRdb recomputed calls from the 5' RACE reads with MiXCR, one row per CDR3 protein. The sample includes approximately 430,000 distinct CDR3 sequences, about 22% of them seen just once. Sequenced: PBMCs or a T cell subset sorted from them (not recorded which). The receptors were gathered from an adult woman who had mild COVID-19 (a few samples of this study predate the infection). Cell type and time point are not known. CDR3s include the opening cysteine and the closing phenylalanine or tryptophan. D genes are given only for firm matches.

v_call: TRBV14
d_call: .
j_call: TRBJ2-5
cdr3_aa: CASSHRLRGLQETQYF

v_call: TRBV3-1
d_call: .
j_call: TRBJ2-7
cdr3_aa: CASSQDRMSGLTPYEQYF

v_call: TRBV7-9
d_call: TRBD2
j_call: TRBJ2-4
cdr3_aa: CASSLGLAGAKNIQYF

v_call: TRBV24-1
d_call: .
j_call: TRBJ2-1
cdr3_aa: CATSETPGKSSYNEQFF

v_call: TRBV5-5
d_call: TRBD1
j_call: TRBJ1-4
cdr3_aa: CASSATGQRNEKLFF

v_call: TRBV5-1
d_call: .
j_call: TRBJ1-2
cdr3_aa: CASSLAVGPLREYGYTF

v_call: TRBV7-2
d_call: .
j_call: TRBJ1-3
cdr3_aa: CASSPYGRGNTIYF

v_call: TRBV13
d_call: .
j_call: TRBJ1-2
cdr3_aa: CASSLVAANYGYTF

v_call: TRBV3-1
d_call: .
j_call: TRBJ1-5
cdr3_aa: CASSQRPNQPQHF

v_call: TRBV7-9
d_call: .
j_call: TRBJ2-2
cdr3_aa: CASSFELTFGGELFF

v_call: TRBV15
d_call: TRBD1
j_call: TRBJ1-5
cdr3_aa: CATSTDRGHQPQHF

v_call: TRBV18
d_call: TRBD1
j_call: TRBJ1-1
cdr3_aa: CASLPGQGNTEAFF

v_call: TRBV12-3/TRBV12-4
d_call: .
j_call: TRBJ2-7
cdr3_aa: CASNPAGPTYEQYF

v_call: TRBV27
d_call: .
j_call: TRBJ1-1
cdr3_aa: CASSPVLGAEAFF

v_call: TRBV11-3
d_call: TRBD1
j_call: TRBJ2-7
cdr3_aa: CASSLGQSFYEQYF

v_call: TRBV19
d_call: TRBD1
j_call: TRBJ2-5
cdr3_aa: CASSQRRQGLKETQYF

v_call: TRBV4-1
d_call: TRBD1
j_call: TRBJ2-7
cdr3_aa: CASSQTGAGHEQYF

v_call: TRBV4-1
d_call: .
j_call: TRBJ2-2
cdr3_aa: CASSQPGGDGELFF

v_call: TRBV9
d_call: .
j_call: TRBJ2-2
cdr3_aa: CASSAFPSAGTGELFF

v_call: TRBV7-2
d_call: .
j_call: TRBJ1-3
cdr3_aa: CASSLDSSRNTIYF

v_call: TRBV3-1
d_call: TRBD2
j_call: TRBJ2-1
cdr3_aa: CASSSISGLAGTLGANEQFF

v_call: TRBV20-1
d_call: TRBD1
j_call: TRBJ2-1
cdr3_aa: CSARTFDRGSYNEQFF

v_call: TRBV3-1
d_call: .
j_call: TRBJ2-7
cdr3_aa: CASSRPDSYEQYF

v_call: TRBV6-5
d_call: .
j_call: TRBJ2-2
cdr3_aa: CASSYGVAGELFF

v_call: TRBV7-9
d_call: TRBD1
j_call: TRBJ1-2
cdr3_aa: CASSSGDSTNYGYTF

v_call: TRBV18
d_call: .
j_call: TRBJ1-4
cdr3_aa: CASSPLAAATNEKLFF

v_call: TRBV19
d_call: .
j_call: TRBJ1-5
cdr3_aa: CASSIPRLQGHNQPQHF

v_call: TRBV3-1
d_call: .
j_call: TRBJ1-5
cdr3_aa: CASSQRGSNQPQHF

v_call: TRBV4-1
d_call: .
j_call: TRBJ2-7
cdr3_aa: CASSQDEDGSYEQYF

v_call: TRBV29-1
d_call: TRBD2
j_call: TRBJ2-7
cdr3_aa: CSVIGLVRVGEQYF

v_call: TRBV5-1
d_call: .
j_call: TRBJ2-3
cdr3_aa: CASRAEPRDTQYF

v_call: TRBV27
d_call: .
j_call: TRBJ2-2
cdr3_aa: CASLSFGGGGELFF

v_call: TRBV10-3
d_call: .
j_call: TRBJ2-7
cdr3_aa: CAIAQSTGEQYF

v_call: TRBV4-3
d_call: .
j_call: TRBJ2-3
cdr3_aa: CASSHLVRPGSGSDTQYF

v_call: TRBV15
d_call: .
j_call: TRBJ2-4
cdr3_aa: CATSRGSLGDGKNIQYF

v_call: TRBV20-1
d_call: TRBD2
j_call: TRBJ2-7
cdr3_aa: CSAKRTLAGPAYEQYF

v_call: TRBV6-5
d_call: TRBD2
j_call: TRBJ2-1
cdr3_aa: CASSYTTSGSSYNEQFF

v_call: TRBV20-1
d_call: .
j_call: TRBJ1-1
cdr3_aa: CSALQNTEAFF

v_call: TRBV7-2
d_call: .
j_call: TRBJ2-7
cdr3_aa: CASSLGFRSYEQYF

v_call: TRBV18
d_call: .
j_call: TRBJ1-2
cdr3_aa: CASSLPSMVWNYGYTF

v_call: TRBV5-1
d_call: TRBD1
j_call: TRBJ2-5
cdr3_aa: CASSSGQEQETQYF